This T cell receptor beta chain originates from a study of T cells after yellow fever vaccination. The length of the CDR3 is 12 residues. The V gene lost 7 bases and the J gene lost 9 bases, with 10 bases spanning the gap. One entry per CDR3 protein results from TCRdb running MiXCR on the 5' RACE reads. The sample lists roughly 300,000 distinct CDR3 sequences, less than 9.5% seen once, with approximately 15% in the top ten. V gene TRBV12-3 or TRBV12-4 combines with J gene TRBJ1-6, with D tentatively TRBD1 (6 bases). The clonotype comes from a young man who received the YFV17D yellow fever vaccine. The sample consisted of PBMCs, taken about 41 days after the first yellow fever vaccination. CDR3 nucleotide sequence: TGTGCCAGCAAAGTGACAGGTTCACCCCTCCACTTT. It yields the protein CASKVTGSPLHF.